This is a list of T cell receptor beta chains from one sample in a study of T cell responses to AZD1222 COVID-19 vaccine. Only in-frame clones appear in the TCRdb table, and some are missing; sequencing was by immunoSEQ multiplex PCR. The table has 250,000 to 300,000 clones, roughly 93% seen once. The sequences come from peripheral blood, collected 28 days after the second AZD1222 dose. The receptors were gathered from an adult who received the AZD1222 COVID-19 vaccine. Each CDR3 is given with its conserved first and last residue. A D gene is named only where the DNA matches it firmly. Clone size is not always given. Where it is, it says once, few, many or a class for expanded clones.

CDR3 DNA: TGTGCCAGCAAGGGGAATCAGCCCCAGCATTTT
CDR3 protein: CASKGNQPQHF
J gene: TRBJ1-5
V gene: TRBV6-5
clone size: .
D gene: .
CDR3 length: 11

CDR3 DNA: TGCGCCAGCAGCTTGACTAGCTCCAATGAGCAGTTCTTC
CDR3 protein: CASSLTSSNEQFF
J gene: TRBJ2-1
V gene: TRBV5-1
clone size: .
D gene: .
CDR3 length: 13

CDR3 DNA: TGCAGCGTGTTCGGGACTAGCGGGAGCCTCGAGCAGTACTTC
CDR3 protein: CSVFGTSGSLEQYF
J gene: TRBJ2-7
V gene: TRBV29-1
clone size: .
D gene: TRBD2
CDR3 length: 14

CDR3 DNA: TGTGCCAGAAGCTTCAAGACTAGCGGGAGGGTGGCGGAGACCCAGTACTTC
CDR3 protein: CARSFKTSGRVAETQYF
J gene: TRBJ2-5
V gene: TRBV7-5
clone size: .
D gene: .
CDR3 length: 17

CDR3 DNA: TGTGCCAGCATACCTCGGAGCGGATACTATGGCTACACCTTC
CDR3 protein: CASIPRSGYYGYTF
J gene: TRBJ1-2
V gene: TRBV2
clone size: .
D gene: .
CDR3 length: 14

CDR3 DNA: TGTGCCATCAGTGAGCCACGGACTAGCGGGTTAAACATTCAGTACTTC
CDR3 protein: CAISEPRTSGLNIQYF
J gene: TRBJ2-4
V gene: TRBV10-3
clone size: .
D gene: TRBD2
CDR3 length: 16

CDR3 DNA: TGTGCCAGTAGTATACAGGGGGCAACTGAAGCTTTCTTT
CDR3 protein: CASSIQGATEAFF
J gene: TRBJ1-1
V gene: TRBV19
clone size: .
D gene: TRBD1
CDR3 length: 13

CDR3 DNA: TGCAGCGTTGAGTCCGGGACAGGGGAAGTTGGCTACACCTTC
CDR3 protein: CSVESGTGEVGYTF
J gene: TRBJ1-2
V gene: TRBV29-1
clone size: .
D gene: TRBD1
CDR3 length: 14

CDR3 DNA: TGTGCCAGCAGTCGTTATGGGAACACTGAAGCTTTCTTT
CDR3 protein: CASSRYGNTEAFF
J gene: TRBJ1-1
V gene: TRBV2
clone size: .
D gene: .
CDR3 length: 13

CDR3 DNA: TGTGCCAGCAGCTTGTCGGCCACCTACCAAGAGACCCAGTACTTC
CDR3 protein: CASSLSATYQETQYF
J gene: TRBJ2-5
V gene: TRBV5-5
clone size: once
D gene: .
CDR3 length: 15

CDR3 DNA: TGTGCCAGCAGCCCCGGGGGGGAGGAGACCCAGTACTTC
CDR3 protein: CASSPGGEETQYF
J gene: TRBJ2-5
V gene: TRBV5-4
clone size: .
D gene: TRBD2
CDR3 length: 13

CDR3 DNA: TGTGCCAGCTCACGCGGGGCAGGGAGGTTCAACGAGCAGTACTTC
CDR3 protein: CASSRGAGRFNEQYF
J gene: TRBJ2-7
V gene: TRBV18
clone size: .
D gene: .
CDR3 length: 15

CDR3 DNA: TGTGCCAGCAGCCAAGTGGGGGACGAGCAGTACTTC
CDR3 protein: CASSQVGDEQYF
J gene: TRBJ2-7
V gene: TRBV3-1/TRBV3-2
clone size: .
D gene: .
CDR3 length: 12

CDR3 DNA: TGTGCCAGCAGCCGGGAGAGCGGGAGCAACGAGCAGTACTTC
CDR3 protein: CASSRESGSNEQYF
J gene: TRBJ2-7
V gene: TRBV7-9
clone size: .
D gene: TRBD2
CDR3 length: 14

CDR3 DNA: TGTGCCAGCAGTGAGATTACAGGGAGGTATGGCTACACCTTC
CDR3 protein: CASSEITGRYGYTF
J gene: TRBJ1-2
V gene: TRBV6-1
clone size: .
D gene: .
CDR3 length: 14

CDR3 DNA: TGTGCCAGCAGCCTCTGGGAGAAGGGTAGCGAGCAGTACTTC
CDR3 protein: CASSLWEKGSEQYF
J gene: TRBJ2-7
V gene: TRBV14
clone size: .
D gene: .
CDR3 length: 14

CDR3 DNA: TGTGCCAGCAGTTTGAGGGGACAGCTAGGCGGAGCTTTCTTT
CDR3 protein: CASSLRGQLGGAFF
J gene: TRBJ1-1
V gene: TRBV28
clone size: .
D gene: TRBD1
CDR3 length: 14

CDR3 DNA: TGTGCCACCAGCAGATATCAGGGGGCCACTGAAGCTTTCTTT
CDR3 protein: CATSRYQGATEAFF
J gene: TRBJ1-1
V gene: TRBV15
clone size: .
D gene: TRBD1
CDR3 length: 14

CDR3 DNA: TGTGCCAGCAGCAGGAGGGGGGGAGCTGACAATGAGCAGTTCTTC
CDR3 protein: CASSRRGGADNEQFF
J gene: TRBJ2-1
V gene: TRBV6-2/TRBV6-3
clone size: once
D gene: .
CDR3 length: 15

CDR3 DNA: TGCAGTGCTAGTAGTAGCGGGAGGACCTACGAGCAGTACTTC
CDR3 protein: CSASSSGRTYEQYF
J gene: TRBJ2-7
V gene: TRBV20-1
clone size: .
D gene: TRBD2
CDR3 length: 14

CDR3 DNA: TGTGCCAGCAGCCTTGACTCCTCCTACGAGCAGTACTTC
CDR3 protein: CASSLDSSYEQYF
J gene: TRBJ2-7
V gene: TRBV7-3
clone size: .
D gene: .
CDR3 length: 13

CDR3 DNA: TGTGCCAGCAGCCACCGACAGATACTGAACACTGAAGCTTTCTTT
CDR3 protein: CASSHRQILNTEAFF
J gene: TRBJ1-1
V gene: TRBV6-5
clone size: .
D gene: .
CDR3 length: 15

CDR3 DNA: TGTGCCAGCAGCGTCGGGGACAGGGTAAACTATGGCTACACCTTC
CDR3 protein: CASSVGDRVNYGYTF
J gene: TRBJ1-2
V gene: TRBV9
clone size: .
D gene: TRBD1
CDR3 length: 15

CDR3 DNA: TGTGCCAGCAGTTATGGCGTAGTAGGGACTGAAGCTTTCTTT
CDR3 protein: CASSYGVVGTEAFF
J gene: TRBJ1-1
V gene: TRBV27
clone size: .
D gene: .
CDR3 length: 14

CDR3 DNA: TGCAGCGTTGAAGATCACGCAGGGTTGAGTGAGCAGTTCTTC
CDR3 protein: CSVEDHAGLSEQFF
J gene: TRBJ2-1
V gene: TRBV29-1
clone size: .
D gene: .
CDR3 length: 14

CDR3 DNA: TGTGCCAGCAGCAAAGGGGCGGGGTGGAGGGATCAGCCCCAGCATTTT
CDR3 protein: CASSKGAGWRDQPQHF
J gene: TRBJ1-5
V gene: TRBV28
clone size: .
D gene: .
CDR3 length: 16

CDR3 DNA: TGTGCCAGCAGTGAAGGTTTCGGACTAGCGAACACAGATACGCAGTATTTT
CDR3 protein: CASSEGFGLANTDTQYF
J gene: TRBJ2-3
V gene: TRBV2
clone size: few
D gene: TRBD2
CDR3 length: 17

CDR3 DNA: TGTGCCAGCAGCTTATTGGAAGGACAGGGGAACACTGAAGCTTTCTTT
CDR3 protein: CASSLLEGQGNTEAFF
J gene: TRBJ1-1
V gene: TRBV11-1
clone size: .
D gene: TRBD1
CDR3 length: 16

CDR3 DNA: TGTGCCAGCAGTGACTGGGACAAGATCAGGGAGACCCAGTACTTC
CDR3 protein: CASSDWDKIRETQYF
J gene: TRBJ2-5
V gene: TRBV6-4
clone size: once
D gene: .
CDR3 length: 15

CDR3 DNA: TGTGCCAGCAGCGTAGGAGACACCTCCTACGAGCAGTACTTC
CDR3 protein: CASSVGDTSYEQYF
J gene: TRBJ2-7
V gene: TRBV9
clone size: .
D gene: .
CDR3 length: 14

CDR3 DNA: TGCGCCAGCAGTGGGGGACAGGGCACTGAAGCTTTCTTT
CDR3 protein: CASSGGQGTEAFF
J gene: TRBJ1-1
V gene: TRBV10-1
clone size: .
D gene: TRBD1
CDR3 length: 13

CDR3 DNA: TGTGCCAGCAGCTCTACAACTGGAAACACCATATATTTT
CDR3 protein: CASSSTTGNTIYF
J gene: TRBJ1-3
V gene: TRBV11-3
clone size: .
D gene: .
CDR3 length: 13

CDR3 DNA: TGCGCCAGCAGCCAAGAAGGGACATCCCACAATGAGCAGTTCTTC
CDR3 protein: CASSQEGTSHNEQFF
J gene: TRBJ2-1
V gene: TRBV4-3
clone size: .
D gene: .
CDR3 length: 15

CDR3 DNA: TGTGCCAGCAGCACCGGACAGGGTACTGAAAAACTGTTTTTT
CDR3 protein: CASSTGQGTEKLFF
J gene: TRBJ1-4
V gene: TRBV5-4
clone size: .
D gene: TRBD1
CDR3 length: 14

CDR3 DNA: TGTGCCAGCAGCCCCCGGACAGCACAAGAGACCCAGTACTTC
CDR3 protein: CASSPRTAQETQYF
J gene: TRBJ2-5
V gene: TRBV5-4
clone size: .
D gene: .
CDR3 length: 14

CDR3 DNA: TGCACCAGCAGCCAAGGTCTACTAGCGGGAGGGACAGATACGCAGTATTTT
CDR3 protein: CTSSQGLLAGGTDTQYF
J gene: TRBJ2-3
V gene: TRBV1
clone size: .
D gene: .
CDR3 length: 17

CDR3 DNA: TGTGCCAGCAGTAGACAGGGAAGTAGTGCTGAAGCTTTCTTT
CDR3 protein: CASSRQGSSAEAFF
J gene: TRBJ1-1
V gene: TRBV6-2/TRBV6-3
clone size: .
D gene: TRBD1
CDR3 length: 14

CDR3 DNA: TGTGCCAGCAGCTTGGCCGGGACTAGTGGGTACAATGAGCAGTTCTTC
CDR3 protein: CASSLAGTSGYNEQFF
J gene: TRBJ2-1
V gene: TRBV5-4
clone size: .
D gene: TRBD2
CDR3 length: 16

CDR3 DNA: TGCGCCACCCGAGCGGGGGCGGATAACTATGGCTACACCTTC
CDR3 protein: CATRAGADNYGYTF
J gene: TRBJ1-2
V gene: TRBV5-1
clone size: .
D gene: .
CDR3 length: 14

CDR3 DNA: TGCGCCAGCAGCCCTAACTATGCGGGTAGCTCCTACGAGCAGTACTTC
CDR3 protein: CASSPNYAGSSYEQYF
J gene: TRBJ2-7
V gene: TRBV4-1
clone size: .
D gene: .
CDR3 length: 16

CDR3 DNA: TGTGCCAGCAGCTCCCCGGGACACTCCTACGAGCAGTACTTC
CDR3 protein: CASSSPGHSYEQYF
J gene: TRBJ2-7
V gene: TRBV7-9
clone size: once
D gene: .
CDR3 length: 14

CDR3 DNA: TGCAGCGCCTCGGGACAGATTAATGAAAAACTGTTTTTT
CDR3 protein: CSASGQINEKLFF
J gene: TRBJ1-4
V gene: TRBV29-1
clone size: .
D gene: TRBD1
CDR3 length: 13

CDR3 DNA: TGTGCCAGCAGTGAACGAGCCTCTGGAAACACCATATATTTT
CDR3 protein: CASSERASGNTIYF
J gene: TRBJ1-3
V gene: TRBV25-1
clone size: .
D gene: .
CDR3 length: 14

CDR3 DNA: TGTGCCAGTAGTACTAGCGGGATAAGTAATGAGCAGTTCTTC
CDR3 protein: CASSTSGISNEQFF
J gene: TRBJ2-1
V gene: TRBV19
clone size: few
D gene: TRBD2
CDR3 length: 14

CDR3 DNA: TGTGCCAGCAGCCAGACCCTCTCGGGGACCGGGGAGCTGTTTTTT
CDR3 protein: CASSQTLSGTGELFF
J gene: TRBJ2-2
V gene: TRBV7-3
clone size: .
D gene: .
CDR3 length: 15

CDR3 DNA: TGCGCCAGCAGCTTGGGACAGGGGGCATACTATGGCTACACCTTC
CDR3 protein: CASSLGQGAYYGYTF
J gene: TRBJ1-2
V gene: TRBV5-1
clone size: once
D gene: TRBD1
CDR3 length: 15

CDR3 DNA: TGTGCCAGCAGCTTAATGACAGAAAATTCACCCCTCCACTTT
CDR3 protein: CASSLMTENSPLHF
J gene: TRBJ1-6
V gene: TRBV7-8
clone size: .
D gene: .
CDR3 length: 14

CDR3 DNA: TGTGCCAGCGTTCGGACCCCATGGGTGACTGAAGCTTTCTTT
CDR3 protein: CASVRTPWVTEAFF
J gene: TRBJ1-1
V gene: TRBV28
clone size: .
D gene: .
CDR3 length: 14

CDR3 DNA: TGTGCCAGCAGCTACTACAGGGGGCGGGCGGGATACGAGCAGTACTTC
CDR3 protein: CASSYYRGRAGYEQYF
J gene: TRBJ2-7
V gene: TRBV7-2
clone size: .
D gene: TRBD1
CDR3 length: 16

CDR3 DNA: TGTGCCAGCAGCGCGACAGGGAATACTCGAGGCTACACCTTC
CDR3 protein: CASSATGNTRGYTF
J gene: TRBJ1-2
V gene: TRBV11-1
clone size: .
D gene: TRBD1
CDR3 length: 14

CDR3 DNA: TGTGCCAGCAGCCTACCCGGGACAGGGGGCAGCGAGCAGTTCTTC
CDR3 protein: CASSLPGTGGSEQFF
J gene: TRBJ2-1
V gene: TRBV14
clone size: .
D gene: TRBD1
CDR3 length: 15

CDR3 DNA: TGCGCCAGCAGCTCGGGACAGGCCCTTAACGAGCAGTACTTC
CDR3 protein: CASSSGQALNEQYF
J gene: TRBJ2-7
V gene: TRBV5-1
clone size: few
D gene: TRBD1
CDR3 length: 14

CDR3 DNA: TGTGCCAGCAGCTTGGGACAGGGCAAGGAAAAACTGTTTTTT
CDR3 protein: CASSLGQGKEKLFF
J gene: TRBJ1-4
V gene: TRBV5-4
clone size: few
D gene: TRBD1
CDR3 length: 14

CDR3 DNA: TGTGCCAGCTCACCGCCAGGGGGCCTGGGTGAAGCTTTCTTT
CDR3 protein: CASSPPGGLGEAFF
J gene: TRBJ1-1
V gene: TRBV18
clone size: .
D gene: TRBD1
CDR3 length: 14

CDR3 DNA: TGCAGCGTAGCCAAAACACAGGGGAACGAGCAGTACTTC
CDR3 protein: CSVAKTQGNEQYF
J gene: TRBJ2-7
V gene: TRBV29-1
clone size: .
D gene: TRBD1
CDR3 length: 13

CDR3 DNA: TGTGCCAGCAGCCAAGTCTCTAGCGGGAGAGAGAAGCAGTACTTC
CDR3 protein: CASSQVSSGREKQYF
J gene: TRBJ2-7
V gene: TRBV3-1/TRBV3-2
clone size: .
D gene: TRBD2
CDR3 length: 15

CDR3 DNA: TGTGCCAGCAGCAAAACTACCAGCTCCTACAATGAGCAGTTCTTC
CDR3 protein: CASSKTTSSYNEQFF
J gene: TRBJ2-1
V gene: TRBV7-2
clone size: .
D gene: .
CDR3 length: 15